The 3 T cell receptor beta chains below come from one sample, sequenced in a study of CD8 T cells in Susac syndrome. Random hexamers served to reverse transcribe roughly 0.5 to 1 ug RNA. MiXCR, run by TCRdb on the immunoSEQ multiplex PCR reads, gives a single entry per CDR3 protein. This sample has under 350,000 distinct CDR3 sequences, with about 91% found just once. The sequencing input was CD4+ T cells from PBMCs. The receptors originated from a human donor with multiple sclerosis.

The CDR3 DNA reads as TGTGCCAGCAGCCATAGCGGGGATCACGGAAACACCATATATTTT. As protein: CASSHSGDHGNTIYF. The rearrangement uses TRBV6-6 and TRBJ1-3; D remains ambiguous. With 6 bases removed from V and 4 bases from J, the gap between germline ends came to 16 bases. Germline V gene sequence: CDR1 MNHNY, CDR2 SVGAGI (reference sequence). The CDR3 loop spans 15 amino acids.

The chain links TRBV7-2 to TRBJ1-2; the match to TRBD1 covers 7 bases. Germline loops: CDR1 SGHTA, CDR2 FQGNSA. Trimming took 5 bases from V and 4 from J; bases not matched to a gene: 4. This CDR3 spans 13 amino acids. CDR3 DNA sequence: TGTGCCAGCAGCCAACAGGGGAGCTATGGCTACACCTTC. Protein: CASSQQGSYGYTF.

The V gene is TRBV7-9, the J gene TRBJ2-6; D is unresolved. Trimming left V 6 bases short and J 0 bases short, with 6 bases between. The CDR3 is made up of 14 amino acids. The germline V gene encodes CDR1 SEHNR and CDR2 FQNEAQ (reference sequence). CDR3 amino acids: CASSTYSGANVLTF. The CDR3 coding sequence is TGTGCCAGCAGTACCTACTCTGGGGCCAACGTCCTGACTTTC.